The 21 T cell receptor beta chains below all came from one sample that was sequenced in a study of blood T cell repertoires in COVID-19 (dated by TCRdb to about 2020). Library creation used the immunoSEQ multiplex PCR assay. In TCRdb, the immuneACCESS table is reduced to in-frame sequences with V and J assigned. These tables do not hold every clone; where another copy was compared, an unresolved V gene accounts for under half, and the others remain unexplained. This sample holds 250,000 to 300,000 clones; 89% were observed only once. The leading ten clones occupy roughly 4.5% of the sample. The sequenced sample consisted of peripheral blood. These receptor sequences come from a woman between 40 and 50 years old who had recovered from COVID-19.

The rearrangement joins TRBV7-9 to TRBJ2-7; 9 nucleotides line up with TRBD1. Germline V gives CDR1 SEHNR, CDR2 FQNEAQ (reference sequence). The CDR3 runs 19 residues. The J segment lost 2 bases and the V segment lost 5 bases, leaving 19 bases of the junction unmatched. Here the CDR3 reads CASSHPQGQGARGPYEQYF. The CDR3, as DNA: TGTGCCAGCAGCCATCCCCAGGGACAGGGCGCAAGAGGTCCCTACGAGCAGTACTTC.

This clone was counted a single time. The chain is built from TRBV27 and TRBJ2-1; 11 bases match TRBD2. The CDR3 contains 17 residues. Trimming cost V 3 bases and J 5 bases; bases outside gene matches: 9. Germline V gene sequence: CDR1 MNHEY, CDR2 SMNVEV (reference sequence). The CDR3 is CASSFGTSGTRHNEQFF. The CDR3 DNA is TGTGCCAGCAGTTTTGGGACTAGCGGTACCAGACACAATGAGCAGTTCTTC.

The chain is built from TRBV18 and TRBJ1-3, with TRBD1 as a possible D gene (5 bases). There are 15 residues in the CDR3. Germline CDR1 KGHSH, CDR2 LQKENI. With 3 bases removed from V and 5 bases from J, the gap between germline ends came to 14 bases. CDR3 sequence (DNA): TGTGCCAGCTCACCTCGCGGGACGGGTAGAAACACCATATATTTT. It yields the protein CASSPRGTGRNTIYF.

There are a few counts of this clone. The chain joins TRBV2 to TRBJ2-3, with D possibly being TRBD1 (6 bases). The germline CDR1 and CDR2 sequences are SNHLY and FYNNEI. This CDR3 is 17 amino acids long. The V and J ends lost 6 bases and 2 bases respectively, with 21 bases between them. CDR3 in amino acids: CASSGRRDTLATDTQYF. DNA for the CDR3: TGTGCCAGCAGCGGAAGACGGGACACCCTTGCCACAGATACGCAGTATTTT.

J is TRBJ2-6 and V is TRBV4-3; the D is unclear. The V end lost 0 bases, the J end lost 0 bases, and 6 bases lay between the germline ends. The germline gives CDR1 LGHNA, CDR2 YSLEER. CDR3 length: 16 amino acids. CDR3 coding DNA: TGCGCCAGCAGCCAAGATGCGAGCTCTGGGGCCAACGTCCTGACTTTC. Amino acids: CASSQDASSGANVLTF.

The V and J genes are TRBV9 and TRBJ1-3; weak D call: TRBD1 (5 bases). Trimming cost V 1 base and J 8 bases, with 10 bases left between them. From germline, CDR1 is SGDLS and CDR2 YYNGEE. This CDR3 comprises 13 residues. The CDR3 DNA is TGTGCCAGCAGCGTACAAGGGGAGGACACCATATATTTT. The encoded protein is CASSVQGEDTIYF.

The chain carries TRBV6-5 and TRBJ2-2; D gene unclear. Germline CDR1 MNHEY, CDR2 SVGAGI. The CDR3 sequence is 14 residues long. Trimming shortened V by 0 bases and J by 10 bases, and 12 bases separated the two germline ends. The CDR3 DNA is TGTGCCAGCAGTTACTCAACTGGAGAAGTGGAGCTGTTTTTT. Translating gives CASSYSTGEVELFF.

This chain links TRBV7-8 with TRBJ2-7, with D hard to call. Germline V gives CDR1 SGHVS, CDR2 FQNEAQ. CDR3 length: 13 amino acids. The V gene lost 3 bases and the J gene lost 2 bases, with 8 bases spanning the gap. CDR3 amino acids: CASSFLSPYEQYV. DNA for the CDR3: TGTGCCAGCAGCTTCTTATCTCCCTACGAGCAGTACGTC.

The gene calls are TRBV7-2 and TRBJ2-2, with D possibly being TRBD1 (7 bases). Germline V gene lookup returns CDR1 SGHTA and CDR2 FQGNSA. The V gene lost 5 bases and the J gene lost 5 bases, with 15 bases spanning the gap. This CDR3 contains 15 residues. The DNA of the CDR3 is TGTGCCAGCAGCCCATGGACAGGAGGGACCGGGGAGCTGTTTTTT. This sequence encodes CASSPWTGGTGELFF.

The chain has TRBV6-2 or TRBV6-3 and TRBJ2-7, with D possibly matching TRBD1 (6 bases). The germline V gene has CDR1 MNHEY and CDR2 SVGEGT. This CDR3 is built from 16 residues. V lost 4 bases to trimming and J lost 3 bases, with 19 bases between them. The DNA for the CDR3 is TGTGCCAGCAGTTGGGTAGGTGGACAGTGGCTCTACGAGCAGTACGTC. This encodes CASSWVGGQWLYEQYV.

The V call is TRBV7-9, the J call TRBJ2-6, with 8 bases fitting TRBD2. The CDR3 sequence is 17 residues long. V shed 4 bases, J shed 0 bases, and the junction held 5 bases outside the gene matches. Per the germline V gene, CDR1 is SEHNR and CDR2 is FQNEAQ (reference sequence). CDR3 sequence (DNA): TGTGCCAGCAGCTCCGGACTAGCCCACTCTGGGGCCAACGTCCTGACTTTC. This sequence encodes CASSSGLAHSGANVLTF.

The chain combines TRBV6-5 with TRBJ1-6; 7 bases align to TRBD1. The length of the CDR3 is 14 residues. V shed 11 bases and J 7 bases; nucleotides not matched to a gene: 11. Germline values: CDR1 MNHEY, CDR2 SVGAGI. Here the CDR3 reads CASRSTGVNSPLHF. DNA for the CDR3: TGTGCCTCGCGATCTACAGGGGTAAATTCACCCCTCCACTTT.

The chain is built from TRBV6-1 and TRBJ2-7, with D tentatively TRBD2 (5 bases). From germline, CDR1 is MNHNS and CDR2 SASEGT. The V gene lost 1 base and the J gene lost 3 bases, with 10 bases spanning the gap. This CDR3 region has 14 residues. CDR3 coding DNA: TGTGCCAGCAGTGAAGGGGTAGGAGGCTACGAGCAGTACTTC. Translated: CASSEGVGGYEQYF.

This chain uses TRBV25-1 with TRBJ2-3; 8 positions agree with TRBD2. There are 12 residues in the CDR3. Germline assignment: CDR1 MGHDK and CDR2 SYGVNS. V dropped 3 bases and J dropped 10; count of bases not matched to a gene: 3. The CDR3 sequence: CASSDSGIAQYF. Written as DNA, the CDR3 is TGTGCCAGCAGTGATAGCGGGATCGCGCAGTATTTT.

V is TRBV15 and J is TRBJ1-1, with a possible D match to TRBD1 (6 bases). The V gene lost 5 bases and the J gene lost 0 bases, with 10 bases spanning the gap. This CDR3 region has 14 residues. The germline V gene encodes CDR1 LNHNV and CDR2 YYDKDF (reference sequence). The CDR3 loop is CATSPRDMNTEAFF. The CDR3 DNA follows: TGTGCCACCAGCCCCCGGGACATGAACACTGAAGCTTTCTTT.

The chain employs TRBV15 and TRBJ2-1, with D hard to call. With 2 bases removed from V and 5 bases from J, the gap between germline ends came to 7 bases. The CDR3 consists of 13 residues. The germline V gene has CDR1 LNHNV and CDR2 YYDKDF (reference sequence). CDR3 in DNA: TGTGCCACCAGCAGAATTAATAACAATGAGCAGTTCTTC. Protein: CATSRINNNEQFF.

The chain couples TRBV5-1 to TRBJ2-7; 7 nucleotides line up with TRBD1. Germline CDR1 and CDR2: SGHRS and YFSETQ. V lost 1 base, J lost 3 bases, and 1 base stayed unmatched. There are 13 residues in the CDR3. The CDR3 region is CASSLHRGYEQYF. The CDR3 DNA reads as TGCGCCAGCAGCTTGCACAGGGGCTACGAGCAGTACTTC.

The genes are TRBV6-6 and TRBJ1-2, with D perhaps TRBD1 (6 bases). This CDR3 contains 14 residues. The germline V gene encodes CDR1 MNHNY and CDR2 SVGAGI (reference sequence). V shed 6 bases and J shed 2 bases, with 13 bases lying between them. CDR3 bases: TGTGCCAGCAGCTACCTTACAGGGAACTATGGCTACACCTTC. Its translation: CASSYLTGNYGYTF.

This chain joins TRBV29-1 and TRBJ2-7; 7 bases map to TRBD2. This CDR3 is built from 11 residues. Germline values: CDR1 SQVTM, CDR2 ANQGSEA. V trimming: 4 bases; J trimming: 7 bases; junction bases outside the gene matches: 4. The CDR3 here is CSVVREFEQYV. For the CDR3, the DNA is TGCAGCGTTGTGCGGGAGTTTGAGCAGTACGTC.

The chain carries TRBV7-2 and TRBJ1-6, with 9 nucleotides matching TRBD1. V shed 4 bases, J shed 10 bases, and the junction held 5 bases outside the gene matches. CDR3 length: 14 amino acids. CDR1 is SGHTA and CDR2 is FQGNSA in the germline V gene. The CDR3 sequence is CASSSTGGGSPLHF. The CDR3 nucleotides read TGTGCCAGCAGCTCCACAGGGGGCGGGTCACCCCTCCACTTT. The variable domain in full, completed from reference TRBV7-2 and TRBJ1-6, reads GAGVSQSPSNKVTEKGKDVELRCDPISGHTALYWYRQSLGQGLEFLIYFQGNSAPDKSGLPSDRFSAERTGGSVSTLTIQRTQQEDSAVYLCASSSTGGGSPLHFGNGTRLTVT.

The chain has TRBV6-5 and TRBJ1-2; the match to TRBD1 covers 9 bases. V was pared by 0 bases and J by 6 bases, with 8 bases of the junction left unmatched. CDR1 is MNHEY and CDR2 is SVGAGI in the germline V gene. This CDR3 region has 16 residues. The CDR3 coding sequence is TGTGCCAGCAGTTACTCCCCTAGGACAGGGGAAGATGGCTACACCTTC. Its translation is CASSYSPRTGEDGYTF.